The 32 T cell receptor beta chains reported below all come from one sample, sequenced in a study of shared clonotypes between healthy human individuals (dated by TCRdb to 2019 to 2021). Library generation was performed with the immunoSEQ multiplex PCR assay. TCRdb mirrors the immuneACCESS table, restricted to in-frame sequences. Some clones are absent from its copies; in checked studies, under half trace to an unresolved V gene, and the reason for the others is unknown. This sample comprises 2 million or so clones, about 95% of them detected only once. The ten largest clonotypes hold around 0.13% of the sample. Sequenced sample: naive CD4+ T cells sorted from blood. In light of the paper, this sample's cell subset or site label describes: CD45RA+ positively selected. The receptor source for this set is a man between 18 and 35 years old in good health.

This clone has just a few counts. Distinct nucleotide sequences in the sample also encode this CDR3. The chain carries TRBV20-1 and TRBJ2-5, with D unresolved. The germline gives CDR1 DFQATT, CDR2 SNEGSKA (reference sequence). CDR3 size: 11 residues. V was cut by 1 base and J by 2 bases, with 2 bases left in between. CDR3 nucleotides: TGCAGTGCTAGAGTACAAGAGACCCAGTACTTC. Translating it yields CSARVQETQYF.

The chain employs TRBV6-6 and TRBJ1-6; a weak D match, TRBD1 (5 bases). The CDR3 runs 15 residues. Germline lookup yields CDR1 MNHNY and CDR2 SVGAGI (reference sequence). Trimming removed 8 bases from V and 10 bases from J, with 21 bases in between. The CDR3, as DNA: TGTGCCAGCGCTCAGTCCGACAGCTTTTTATCACCCCTCCACTTT. It translates to CASAQSDSFLSPLHF.

On this clone: This sample also contains other DNA sequences that code for the same CDR3. The chain carries TRBV6-1 and TRBJ1-2; TRBD1 matches at 10 bases. V lost 1 base and J lost 4; bases outside the gene matches: 0. This CDR3 is built from 14 residues. Germline V CDR1 and CDR2: MNHNS, SASEGT. CDR3 sequence reads: CASSEGTGGYGYTF. The CDR3 bases are TGTGCCAGCAGTGAAGGGACAGGGGGCTATGGCTACACCTTC.

This chain links TRBV19 with TRBJ2-1; 13 nucleotides line up with TRBD2. From germline, CDR1 is LNHDA and CDR2 SQIVND (reference sequence). This CDR3 spans 14 amino acids. V lost 6 bases to trimming and J lost 7 bases; unmatched junction nucleotides: 3. The CDR3 DNA sequence: TGTGCCAGTAGGGGGACTAGCGGGGTGAATGAGCAGTTCTTC. Amino acids: CASRGTSGVNEQFF.

The V call is TRBV5-1, the J call TRBJ2-3, with 8 bases aligning to TRBD1. Trimming at V came to 3 bases and at J to 3 bases, leaving 6 bases not matched to a gene. The germline CDR1 and CDR2 sequences are SGHRS and YFSETQ. The CDR3 contains 15 residues. Written as DNA, the CDR3 is TGCGCCAGCAGCTCAGGGGGCAGGAGGACAGATACGCAGTATTTT. Translation gives CASSSGGRRTDTQYF.

The V call is TRBV6-5, the J call TRBJ1-2, with 11 bases matching TRBD1. The CDR3 totals 15 residues. J was trimmed by 8 bases and V by 2 bases; bases with no gene match: 7. Germline loops: CDR1 MNHEY, CDR2 SVGAGI. CDR3 coding DNA: TGTGCCAGCAGTTACGAACGGACAGGGGGCGAAGGCTACACCTTC. Protein product: CASSYERTGGEGYTF.

About this clone itself: The sample holds other DNA sequences that translate to the same CDR3. This chain joins TRBV5-6 and TRBJ1-2; D remains unclear. Between the trimmed V and J ends, which lost 4 bases and 5 bases, there was a span of 9 bases. Per the germline V gene, CDR1 is SGHDT and CDR2 is YYEEEE. This CDR3 has 12 residues. The CDR3 loop reads CASSLLGYGYTF. The CDR3 DNA reads TGTGCCAGCAGCCTCTTGGGATATGGCTACACCTTC.

The chain combines TRBV25-1 with TRBJ1-1; D gene unclear. This CDR3 contains 13 residues. Germline CDR1 reads MGHDK; CDR2 reads SYGVNS. V was clipped by 2 bases and J by 2 bases, with 6 bases between them. CDR3: CASSETVNTEAFF. CDR3 nucleotide sequence: TGTGCCAGCAGTGAAACAGTAAACACTGAAGCTTTCTTT. Together with reference TRBV25-1 and TRBJ1-1, the CDR3 gives the full variable domain: EADIYQTPRYLVIGTGKKITLECSQTMGHDKMYWYQQDPGMELHLIHYSYGVNSTEKGDLSSESTVSRIRTEHFPLTLESARPSHTSQYLCASSETVNTEAFFGQGTRLTVV.

V usage is TRBV10-3 and J usage is TRBJ1-6; TRBD1 matches at 9 bases. The CDR3 is made up of 14 amino acids. J gave up 10 bases and V 6 bases, and 7 bases lay outside the gene matches. Germline V gene data show CDR1 as ENHRY and CDR2 as SYGVKD. The CDR3 coding sequence is TGTGCCATCAGGGAGGACAGGGGAGGATCACCCCTCCACTTT. Protein sequence: CAIREDRGGSPLHF.

The chain recombines TRBV29-1 with TRBJ2-1; no firm D call. The CDR3 extends over 8 amino acids. V was cut by 7 bases and J by 7 bases, with 2 bases left in between. In germline, CDR1 is SQVTM, CDR2 ANQGSEA. The chain's CDR3 is CSANEQFF. The CDR3 nucleotides read TGCAGCGCTAATGAGCAGTTCTTC.

As regards this clone: This same CDR3 is encoded by further DNA sequences in the sample. The chain couples TRBV19 to TRBJ2-1; 8 bases are shared with TRBD2. Germline CDR1 is LNHDA and CDR2 is SQIVND (reference sequence). J was trimmed by 4 bases and V by 3 bases; bases with no gene match: 5. The CDR3 is 15 residues long. The chain's CDR3 is CASSIGLAPYNEQFF. Written as DNA, the CDR3 is TGTGCCAGTAGTATCGGACTAGCCCCTTACAATGAGCAGTTCTTC.

V gene TRBV2 combines with J gene TRBJ1-2; D is uncertain. The germline V gene has CDR1 SNHLY and CDR2 FYNNEI. The CDR3 totals 14 residues. V lost 6 bases, J lost 3 bases, and 14 bases lay in between. The CDR3 sequence is CASRASISDYGYTF. The CDR3 region has the DNA TGTGCCAGCAGAGCCAGCATTTCGGACTATGGCTACACCTTC.

The rearrangement joins TRBV5-1 to TRBJ1-3; D remains ambiguous. The ends were cut back, 5 bases at V and 0 bases at J, with 6 bases in the middle. Per germline, CDR1 SGHRS and CDR2 YFSETQ. This CDR3 spans 13 amino acids. The CDR3 DNA reads as TGCGCCAGCAGACCTGCCTCTGGAAACACCATATATTTT. Residues: CASRPASGNTIYF.

This CDR3 is CASSQGDREIYEQYF. DNA of the CDR3: TGTGCCAGCAGCCAAGGGGACAGGGAGATCTACGAGCAGTACTTC. V is TRBV14 and J is TRBJ2-7; 9 bases line up with TRBD1. The CDR3 totals 15 residues. V shed 1 base and J 3 bases; nucleotides not matched to a gene: 4. CDR1 and CDR2 (germline): SGHDN, FVKESK.

J is TRBJ2-2 and V is TRBV4-2; tentative D call: TRBD1 (5 bases). The CDR3 runs 15 residues. V was pared by 4 bases and J by 2 bases, with 11 bases between. The germline V gene encodes CDR1 LGHNA and CDR2 YNFKEQ. The CDR3 DNA is TGTGCCAGCAGCCGAGACAGTCCTAACACCGGGGAGCTGTTTTTT. Its protein product is CASSRDSPNTGELFF.

The chain uses TRBV2 and TRBJ1-6, with D perhaps matching TRBD1 (5 bases). Trimming left V 7 bases short and J 8 bases short, with 12 bases between. CDR3 length equals 13 residues. CDR1 is SNHLY and CDR2 is FYNNEI in the germline V gene. The CDR3 region has the DNA TGTGCCAGCACATCGGTGGGGGATTCACCCCTCCACTTT. It codes for CASTSVGDSPLHF. The full variable domain, completed using reference TRBV2 and TRBJ1-6, is EPEVTQTPSHQVTQMGQEVILRCVPISNHLYFYWYRQILGQKVEFLVSFYNNEISEKSEIFDDQFSVERPDGSNFTLKIRSTKLEDSAMYFCASTSVGDSPLHFGNGTRLTVT.

V gene TRBV7-2 combines with J gene TRBJ2-7, with no clear D. Per germline, CDR1 SGHTA and CDR2 FQGNSA. This CDR3 comprises 13 residues. With 3 bases removed from V and 0 bases from J, the gap between germline ends came to 6 bases. CDR3 residues: CASSFIPSYEQYF. The DNA for the CDR3 is TGTGCCAGCAGCTTTATACCCTCCTACGAGCAGTACTTC.

The chain combines TRBV18 with TRBJ2-1; 7 bases map to TRBD2. The germline CDR1 and CDR2 sequences are KGHSH and LQKENI. Trimming took 2 bases from V and 8 from J; bases not matched to a gene: 9. The CDR3 covers 15 residues. The DNA for the CDR3 is TGTGCCAGCTCACCAGGGGGGGAATCGTGGGATGAGCAGTTCTTC. It yields the protein CASSPGGESWDEQFF.

This chain joins TRBV18 and TRBJ2-4; the D gene is possibly TRBD1 (6 bases). Germline V gives CDR1 KGHSH, CDR2 LQKENI. This CDR3 is built from 16 residues. Between the trimmed V and J ends, which lost 2 bases and 2 bases, there was a span of 13 bases. The CDR3 here is CASSPVTGYPKNIQYF. CDR3 nucleotides: TGTGCCAGCTCACCAGTGACAGGATATCCCAAAAACATTCAGTACTTC.

The chain joins TRBV10-3 to TRBJ1-1; 7 nucleotides agree with TRBD1. Germline V gene data show CDR1 as ENHRY and CDR2 as SYGVKD. V lost 3 bases and J lost 0; bases outside the gene matches: 13. The CDR3 covers 18 residues. The CDR3 sequence is CAISDRVRDRTMNTEAFF. For the CDR3, the DNA is TGTGCCATCAGTGATAGGGTAAGGGACAGAACGATGAACACTGAAGCTTTCTTT.

V and J are TRBV10-2 and TRBJ2-4; D remains ambiguous. The V gene lost 8 bases and the J gene lost 2 bases, with 19 bases spanning the gap. The CDR3 sequence is 16 residues long. CDR1 is WSHSY and CDR2 is SAAADI in the germline V gene. In DNA, the CDR3 is TGCGCCAGCTCCAGTAGCTTGGGGTTTACCAAAAACATTCAGTACTTC. Amino acids: CASSSSLGFTKNIQYF.

This chain joins TRBV18 and TRBJ2-7; 8 bases are a match to TRBD2. The ends lost 2 bases at V and 4 bases at J; junction bases unmatched: 7. The length of the CDR3 is 15 residues. Per the germline V gene, CDR1 is KGHSH and CDR2 is LQKENI. In nucleotides, the CDR3 is TGTGCCAGCTCACCAGGGAGCGGGAGCTTGTACGAGCAGTACTTC. Amino acids: CASSPGSGSLYEQYF.

Only one count was recorded for this clone. The chain is built from TRBV30 and TRBJ1-6; perhaps TRBD1 as D (5 bases). This CDR3 has 16 residues. Germline V gene lookup returns CDR1 GTSNPN and CDR2 SVGIG (reference sequence). V was pared by 4 bases and J by 5 bases, with 18 bases between. The CDR3: CAWTQGLQADNSPLHF. DNA of the CDR3: TGTGCCTGGACCCAAGGATTACAGGCTGATAATTCACCCCTCCACTTT.

V gene TRBV18 combines with J gene TRBJ2-7; D ambiguous. Germline V CDR1 and CDR2: KGHSH, LQKENI. There are 12 residues in the CDR3. V shed 10 bases and J shed 3 bases, with 13 bases lying between them. In DNA form, the CDR3 reads TGTGCCACCTCTTGGGGAAGCTACGAGCAGTACTTC. Its protein product is CATSWGSYEQYF.

This chain joins TRBV18 and TRBJ2-7, with 9 bases that match TRBD1. The CDR3 runs 14 residues. Per germline, CDR1 KGHSH and CDR2 LQKENI. V lost 2 bases to trimming and J lost 5 bases; unmatched junction nucleotides: 4. The CDR3 sequence: CASSPTGQGNEQYF. In DNA, the CDR3 is TGTGCCAGCTCACCAACGGGACAGGGTAACGAGCAGTACTTC.

The chain combines TRBV9 with TRBJ2-1; TRBD2 agrees at 9 bases. Losses at the gene ends were 2 bases for V and 5 bases for J; bases not matched to a gene: 8. The CDR3 loop spans 16 amino acids. From germline, CDR1 is SGDLS and CDR2 YYNGEE. The CDR3 nucleotides read TGTGCCAGCAGCGTCAAAGTAGCGGGGGCCAACAATGAGCAGTTCTTC. Translating it yields CASSVKVAGANNEQFF.

V and J are TRBV10-3 and TRBJ1-4; TRBD1 is a possible D gene (5 bases). This CDR3 spans 19 amino acids. Trimming shortened V by 2 bases and J by 0 bases, and 19 bases separated the two germline ends. In germline, CDR1 is ENHRY, CDR2 SYGVKD. This chain's CDR3 is CAISEARWQGVPTNEKLFF. The CDR3 DNA sequence: TGTGCCATCAGTGAGGCCCGGTGGCAGGGAGTGCCAACTAATGAAAAACTGTTTTTT.

The rearrangement links TRBV29-1 to TRBJ1-2; TRBD1 matches at 7 bases. The CDR3 has 11 residues. Germline lookup yields CDR1 SQVTM and CDR2 ANQGSEA. The ends lost 7 bases at V and 8 bases at J; junction bases unmatched: 7. The CDR3 nucleotides read TGCAGCGGCCGCCGGGACAGCGGCTACACCTTC. Translating it yields CSGRRDSGYTF.

The CDR3: CASSGTSSSYNEQFF. The CDR3 DNA reads TGCGCCAGTTCCGGGACTTCGAGCTCCTACAATGAGCAGTTCTTC. The chain combines TRBV5-1 with TRBJ2-1, with D maybe TRBD2 (6 bases). The CDR3 has 15 amino acids. Trimming cost V 8 bases and J 0 bases, with 15 bases left between them. Germline CDR1 and CDR2: SGHRS and YFSETQ. Based on the CDR3 plus reference TRBV5-1 and TRBJ2-1, the full variable domain is KAGVTQTPRYLIKTRGQQVTLSCSPISGHRSVSWYQQTPGQGLQFLFEYFSETQRNKGNFPGRFSGRQFSNSRSEMNVSTLELGDSALYLCASSGTSSSYNEQFFGPGTRLTVL.

V and J are TRBV18 and TRBJ2-7, with D possibly being TRBD2 (6 bases). CDR3 length: 16 amino acids. Germline V CDR1 and CDR2: KGHSH, LQKENI. With 3 bases removed from V and 1 base from J, the gap between germline ends came to 16 bases. CDR3 sequence (DNA): TGTGCCAGCTCACCGGGGGGTTGGCCCCGTTCCTACGAGCAGTACTTC. Translation: CASSPGGWPRSYEQYF.

The chain links TRBV7-8 to TRBJ2-7; no clear D. V was pared by 3 bases and J by 5 bases, with 14 bases between. The CDR3 spans 14 residues. From germline, CDR1 is SGHVS and CDR2 FQNEAQ. CDR3 in DNA: TGTGCCAGCAGCTTTCGGGCCCAGAAGGACGAGCAGTACTTC. This sequence encodes CASSFRAQKDEQYF.

This chain links TRBV7-2 with TRBJ2-7; 9 bases fit TRBD2. V was pared by 1 base and J by 7 bases, with 8 bases of the junction left unmatched. The CDR3 has 15 amino acids. The V gene's germline CDR1 is SGHTA and CDR2 FQGNSA. This chain's CDR3 is CASSLGREGLSEQYF. The DNA for the CDR3 is TGTGCCAGCAGCTTAGGGCGGGAGGGCCTATCGGAGCAGTACTTC. Full variable domain (remainder filled in from reference TRBV7-2 and TRBJ2-7): GAGVSQSPSNKVTEKGKDVELRCDPISGHTALYWYRQSLGQGLEFLIYFQGNSAPDKSGLPSDRFSAERTGGSVSTLTIQRTQQEDSAVYLCASSLGREGLSEQYFGPGTRLTVT.